This T cell receptor beta chain was identified in a study of cytomegalovirus exposure and HLA in healthy donors. At the level of the study: The same platform was used for the approximately 120 validation repertoires as for the roughly 700 first-cohort repertoires, as reported in a later analysis. General study points: CMV antigen specificity of three CMV-associated chains was confirmed in vitro.

Assay used: immunoSEQ multiplex PCR; TCRdb lists only in-frame clones, some missing. The data show about 83,000 clones, about 95% seen once. These donors were members of the approximately 120-subject validation cohort, a group separate from the approximately 680-subject first cohort. The CDR3 totals 15 residues. Per the germline V gene, CDR1 is WSHSY and CDR2 is SAAADI. Trimming removed 7 bases from V and 0 bases from J, with 13 bases in between. Note on this clone: The target antigen is unknown.

Sequencing was performed on PBMCs. This TCR was recovered from a woman aged 18 to 35 in good health and CMV-seronegative. This chain joins TRBV10-2 and TRBJ2-1; possible D gene TRBD1, 5 bases. The CDR3 region is CASKGQASSYNEQFF. In DNA form, the CDR3 reads TGCGCCAGCAAGGGGCAGGCAAGCTCCTACAATGAGCAGTTCTTC.